The 27 T cell receptor beta chains below all came from one sample that was sequenced in a study of response to subunit inactivated influenza vaccine. TCRdb redid the calling of the RT-PCR reads with MiXCR, one entry per CDR3 protein. The repertoire includes around 470,000 distinct CDR3 sequences, about 7.2% of them detected once, and roughly 14% sits in the top ten. The sample here was PBMCs from blood, taken about 24 months after vaccination. All receptors come from a man between 50 and 75 years old who received an inactivated influenza vaccine.

V is TRBV20-1 and J is TRBJ2-3, with 7 bases identical to TRBD2. Germline V gene lookup returns CDR1 DFQATT and CDR2 SNEGSKA (reference sequence). This CDR3 comprises 16 residues. V was clipped by 1 base and J by 1 base; unmatched bases: 8. The CDR3 region is CSARGTRAGRTDTQYF. CDR3 DNA: TGCAGTGCTAGAGGGACTAGGGCGGGGCGCACAGATACGCAGTATTTT.

This clonotype was counted ten times or more. The J gene is TRBJ2-1, the V gene TRBV7-2; no definite D call. V was trimmed by 3 bases and J by 5 bases, leaving 5 bases between them. From germline, CDR1 is SGHTA and CDR2 FQGNSA. The CDR3 loop spans 12 amino acids. CDR3 bases: TGTGCCAGCAGCTTTATCCACAATGAGCAGTTCTTC. Translation gives CASSFIHNEQFF.

The chain uses TRBV20-1 and TRBJ2-1; D is perhaps TRBD1 (6 bases). The CDR3 is made up of 14 amino acids. Germline V gene lookup returns CDR1 DFQATT and CDR2 SNEGSKA (reference sequence). Between the trimmed V and J ends, which lost 6 bases and 1 base, there was a span of 13 bases. Written as DNA, the CDR3 is TGCAGTGCGCCGCGGCAGGGGTCCTACAATGAGCAGTTCTTC. Protein product: CSAPRQGSYNEQFF.

The V gene is TRBV29-1, the J gene TRBJ1-1; no clear D. V was pared by 2 bases and J by 0 bases, with 10 bases between. Germline lookup yields CDR1 SQVTM and CDR2 ANQGSEA. CDR3 length: 14 residues. CDR3 in DNA: TGCAGCGTTGAAAGGTTAACCATGAACACTGAAGCTTTCTTT. It encodes CSVERLTMNTEAFF. The variable domain in full, completed from reference TRBV29-1 and TRBJ1-1, reads SAVISQKPSRDICQRGTSLTIQCQVDSQVTMMFWYRQQPGQSLTLIATANQGSEATYESGFVIDKFPISRPNLTFSTLTVSNMSPEDSSIYLCSVERLTMNTEAFFGQGTRLTVV.

The chain uses TRBV10-2 and TRBJ1-2, with D perhaps matching TRBD1 (6 bases). Trimming removed 4 bases from V and 3 bases from J, with 21 bases in between. The CDR3 extends over 17 amino acids. The germline CDR1 and CDR2 sequences are WSHSY and SAAADI. Here the CDR3 DNA reads TGCGCCAGCAGTGGGACACCCTGGCAGGGGATGCACTATGGCTACACCTTC. Its protein product is CASSGTPWQGMHYGYTF.

The chain combines TRBV28 with TRBJ2-7; tentative D call: TRBD2 (5 bases). Trimming cost V 6 bases and J 5 bases, with 20 bases left between them. The CDR3 runs 15 residues. In germline, CDR1 is MDHEN, CDR2 SYDVKM. This chain's CDR3 is CASSSGLTRANEQYF. In DNA, the CDR3 is TGTGCCAGCAGCTCCGGGCTAACGAGGGCCAACGAGCAGTACTTC.

The CDR3 DNA follows: TGTGCCAGCAGCTTAAACATCAGGGGAGGTGGTTACAATGAGCAGTTCTTC. Amino acid sequence: CASSLNIRGGGYNEQFF. The chain employs TRBV7-6 and TRBJ2-1, with D tentatively TRBD1 or TRBD2 (6 bases each). V lost 2 bases and J lost 4, with 18 bases in between. Germline assignment: CDR1 SGHVS and CDR2 FNYEAQ. The CDR3 loop spans 17 amino acids.

The V gene is TRBV19, the J gene TRBJ1-5, with 9 nucleotides matching TRBD1. Germline assignment: CDR1 LNHDA and CDR2 SQIVND (reference sequence). The V and J ends lost 7 bases and 10 bases, in that order; junction bases with no gene match: 8. The CDR3 consists of 13 residues. In DNA form, the CDR3 reads TGTGCCAGTAATCGGGACAGGGAATCTCCCCAGCATTTT. It translates to CASNRDRESPQHF.

This clonotype was found a few times. V usage is TRBV12-3 or TRBV12-4 and J usage is TRBJ1-1; no reliable D call. Trimming cost V 5 bases and J 10 bases, with 11 bases left between them. The CDR3 length is 11 residues. This CDR3 is CASSRNLGAFF. The CDR3 DNA follows: TGTGCCAGCAGTCGAAACTTGGGAGCTTTCTTT.

This clonotype was recorded at least ten times. The V and J genes are TRBV29-1 and TRBJ2-3; TRBD1 aligns across 8 bases. V was clipped by 4 bases and J by 1 base; unmatched bases: 7. The CDR3 spans 15 residues. Germline assignment: CDR1 SQVTM and CDR2 ANQGSEA. CDR3 residues: CSVGISGQGTDTQYF. CDR3 DNA: TGCAGCGTTGGGATCTCGGGACAGGGCACAGATACGCAGTATTTT.

This clonotype was seen many times. This chain joins TRBV5-1 and TRBJ2-7; D could derive from TRBD1 or TRBD2 (7 bases each). Germline values: CDR1 SGHRS, CDR2 YFSETQ. The CDR3 covers 15 residues. Between the trimmed V and J ends, which lost 4 bases and 3 bases, there was a span of 17 bases. In DNA, the CDR3 is TGCGCCAGCAGCCCGGCAGGGGGGGGATTCTACGAGCAGTACTTC. Amino acids: CASSPAGGGFYEQYF. The variable domain in full, completed from reference TRBV5-1 and TRBJ2-7, reads KAGVTQTPRYLIKTRGQQVTLSCSPISGHRSVSWYQQTPGQGLQFLFEYFSETQRNKGNFPGRFSGRQFSNSRSEMNVSTLELGDSALYLCASSPAGGGFYEQYFGPGTRLTVT.

This clonotype has ten or more counts. The chain recombines TRBV6-1 with TRBJ2-7, with 7 bases matching TRBD1. Germline V gene data show CDR1 as MNHNS and CDR2 as SASEGT. The CDR3 has 15 residues. V lost 6 bases and J lost 2; bases outside the gene matches: 10. The DNA for the CDR3 is TGTGCCAGCAGCTCTCCCGGGACAGCGGCCTACGAGCAGTACTTC. Translation: CASSSPGTAAYEQYF.

This clonotype was observed at least ten times. The J gene is TRBJ1-3, the V gene TRBV29-1; D is unresolved. The CDR3 sequence is 14 residues long. Germline CDR1 is SQVTM and CDR2 is ANQGSEA. The V end was cut by 1 base, the J end by 4 bases, with 11 bases between. In nucleotides, the CDR3 is TGCAGCGTTGAAGTCCGGGTCTTCGGAAACACCATATATTTT. This encodes CSVEVRVFGNTIYF.

This clonotype was found once. The chain is built from TRBV30 and TRBJ1-5; 9 bases align to TRBD1. Germline V gene lookup returns CDR1 GTSNPN and CDR2 SVGIG (reference sequence). J gave up 6 bases and V 4 bases, and 10 bases lay outside the gene matches. The CDR3 has 15 residues. CDR3 residues: CAWTIVDRGIQPQHF. DNA of the CDR3: TGTGCCTGGACCATCGTTGACAGGGGGATTCAGCCCCAGCATTTT.

The V gene is TRBV6-6, the J gene TRBJ1-3, with D perhaps matching TRBD1 (5 bases). Germline CDR1 MNHNY, CDR2 SVGAGI (reference sequence). Trimming left V 7 bases short and J 3 bases short, with 10 bases between. The CDR3 has 13 residues. The CDR3 nucleotides read TGTGCCAGCACCAGGGACGTTGGAAACACCATATATTTT. Translated: CASTRDVGNTIYF.

The rearrangement uses TRBV25-1 and TRBJ2-3; no reliable D call. There are 12 residues in the CDR3. Germline V gene lookup returns CDR1 MGHDK and CDR2 SYGVNS. V was clipped by 10 bases and J by 2 bases, with 10 bases between them. CDR3 protein: CATREFTDTQYF. The CDR3 DNA reads as TGTGCCACTAGAGAATTCACAGATACGCAGTATTTT.

The chain is built from TRBV5-1 and TRBJ2-2; D may correspond to TRBD1 or TRBD2 (5 bases each). Per germline, CDR1 SGHRS and CDR2 YFSETQ. The CDR3 has 15 amino acids. Trimming removed 4 bases from V and 1 base from J, with 11 bases in between. The CDR3 spells CASSIGALNTGELFF. As DNA, the CDR3 is TGCGCCAGCAGCATCGGGGCCTTGAACACCGGGGAGCTGTTTTTT.

The V call is TRBV3-1, the J call TRBJ2-2; D is unclear. CDR1 is LGHDT, CDR2 YNNKEL, per germline (reference sequence). V was trimmed by 1 base and J by 9 bases, leaving 18 bases between them. This CDR3 region has 16 residues. The CDR3 reads CASSQVLDFSPRELFF. CDR3 bases: TGTGCCAGCAGCCAAGTCTTAGACTTTTCCCCGCGGGAGCTGTTTTTT.

The rearrangement joins TRBV10-2 to TRBJ2-7; D is unresolved. Germline V gene sequence: CDR1 WSHSY, CDR2 SAAADI. The CDR3 extends over 12 amino acids. The V end was cut by 7 bases, the J end by 0 bases, with 7 bases between. The CDR3 region is CASMVSSYEQYF. The CDR3 nucleotides read TGCGCCAGCATGGTTTCCTCCTACGAGCAGTACTTC.

This clonotype turned up a few times. The chain joins TRBV6-1 to TRBJ2-5, with D maybe TRBD1 (6 bases). This CDR3 spans 14 amino acids. Trimming removed 5 bases at V and 5 bases at J, with 15 bases between. Germline V gene sequence: CDR1 MNHNS, CDR2 SASEGT. This CDR3 reads CASSLDSFEETQYF. As DNA, the CDR3 is TGTGCCAGCAGTCTGGACAGCTTCGAGGAGACCCAGTACTTC.

This clonotype came up a few times. The chain has TRBV7-2 and TRBJ1-1, with D hard to call. Germline V gene lookup returns CDR1 SGHTA and CDR2 FQGNSA. The V and J ends lost 1 base and 2 bases respectively, with 11 bases between them. This CDR3 spans 15 amino acids. The CDR3 sequence: CASSLDTRYNTEAFF. CDR3 coding DNA: TGTGCCAGCAGCTTAGATACCAGGTATAACACTGAAGCTTTCTTT.

The rearrangement joins TRBV5-6 to TRBJ1-6; 8 nucleotides agree with TRBD1. J gave up 0 bases and V 4 bases, and 21 bases lay outside the gene matches. Germline assignment: CDR1 SGHDT and CDR2 YYEEEE. The CDR3 has 22 residues. CDR3 region: CASSPMGTGFPKRSSYNSPLHF. The CDR3, as DNA: TGTGCCAGCAGCCCCATGGGGACAGGTTTTCCTAAGAGGAGCTCCTATAATTCACCCCTCCACTTT.

This chain uses TRBV20-1 with TRBJ2-5; tentatively, D is TRBD1 or TRBD2 (5 bases each). CDR1 is DFQATT, CDR2 SNEGSKA, per germline (reference sequence). The length of the CDR3 is 15 residues. Between the trimmed V and J ends, which lost 1 base and 1 base, there was a span of 13 bases. The CDR3 bases are TGCAGTGCTAGAGGGTTTGGGGACGGCCAAGAGACCCAGTACTTC. The encoded protein is CSARGFGDGQETQYF.

This clonotype was seen a few times. This sequence joins TRBV4-1 and TRBJ2-1; the match to TRBD2 covers 12 bases. With V trimmed by 0 bases and J by 4 bases, 10 bases remained unmatched. CDR3 length: 19 residues. Per the germline V gene, CDR1 is MGHRA and CDR2 is YSYEKL. Here the CDR3 reads CASSQEATGTSGYYNEQFF. DNA of the CDR3: TGCGCCAGCAGCCAAGAAGCTACCGGGACTAGCGGGTATTACAATGAGCAGTTCTTC.

The chain recombines TRBV3-1 with TRBJ2-7; 14 positions agree with TRBD2. The germline gives CDR1 LGHDT, CDR2 YNNKEL (reference sequence). This CDR3 is built from 18 residues. V gave up 3 bases and J gave up 1 base; unmatched junction bases: 8. CDR3 in amino acids: CASSHVTSGRAFSYEQYF. In nucleotides, the CDR3 is TGTGCCAGCAGCCACGTGACTAGCGGGAGGGCCTTTTCCTACGAGCAGTACTTC.

Only a few counts were recorded for this clonotype. The J gene is TRBJ1-2, the V gene TRBV4-3; no reliable D call. V was cut by 0 bases and J by 8 bases, with 10 bases left in between. There are 13 residues in the CDR3. Germline V CDR1 and CDR2: LGHNA, YSLEER. CDR3 DNA: TGCGCCAGCAGCCAAGAGCAGTGGTGGGGCTACACCTTC. It codes for CASSQEQWWGYTF.

In its sample, this clonotype was seen many times. The chain employs TRBV20-1 and TRBJ2-1; D gene unclear. The CDR3 loop spans 11 amino acids. V lost 1 base and J lost 6, with 4 bases in between. CDR1 is DFQATT and CDR2 is SNEGSKA in the germline V gene (reference sequence). The CDR3 nucleotides read TGCAGTGCTAGAGCCCTCAATGAGCAGTTCTTC. It specifies CSARALNEQFF.